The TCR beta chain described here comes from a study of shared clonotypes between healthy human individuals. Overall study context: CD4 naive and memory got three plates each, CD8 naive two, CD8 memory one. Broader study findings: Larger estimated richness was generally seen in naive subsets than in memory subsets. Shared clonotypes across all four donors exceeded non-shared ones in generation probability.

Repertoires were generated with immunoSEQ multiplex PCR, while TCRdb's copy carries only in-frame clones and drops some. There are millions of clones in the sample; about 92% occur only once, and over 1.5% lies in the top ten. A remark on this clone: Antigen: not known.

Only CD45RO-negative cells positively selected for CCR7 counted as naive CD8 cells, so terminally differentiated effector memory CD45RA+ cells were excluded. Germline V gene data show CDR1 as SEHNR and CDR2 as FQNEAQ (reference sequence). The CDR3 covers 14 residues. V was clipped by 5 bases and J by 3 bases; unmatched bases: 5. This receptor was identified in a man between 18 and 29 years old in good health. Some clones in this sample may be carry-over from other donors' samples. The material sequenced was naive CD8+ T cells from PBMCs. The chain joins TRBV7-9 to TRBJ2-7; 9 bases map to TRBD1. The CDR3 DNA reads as TGTGCCAGCAGCGCCCACAGGGGGCACTACGAGCAGTACTTC. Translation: CASSAHRGHYEQYF. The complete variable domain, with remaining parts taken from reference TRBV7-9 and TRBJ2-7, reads DTGVSQNPRHKITKRGQNVTFRCDPISEHNRLYWYRQTLGQGPEFLTYFQNEAQLEKSRLLSDRFSAERPKGSFSTLEIQRTEQGDSAMYLCASSAHRGHYEQYFGPGTRLTVT.